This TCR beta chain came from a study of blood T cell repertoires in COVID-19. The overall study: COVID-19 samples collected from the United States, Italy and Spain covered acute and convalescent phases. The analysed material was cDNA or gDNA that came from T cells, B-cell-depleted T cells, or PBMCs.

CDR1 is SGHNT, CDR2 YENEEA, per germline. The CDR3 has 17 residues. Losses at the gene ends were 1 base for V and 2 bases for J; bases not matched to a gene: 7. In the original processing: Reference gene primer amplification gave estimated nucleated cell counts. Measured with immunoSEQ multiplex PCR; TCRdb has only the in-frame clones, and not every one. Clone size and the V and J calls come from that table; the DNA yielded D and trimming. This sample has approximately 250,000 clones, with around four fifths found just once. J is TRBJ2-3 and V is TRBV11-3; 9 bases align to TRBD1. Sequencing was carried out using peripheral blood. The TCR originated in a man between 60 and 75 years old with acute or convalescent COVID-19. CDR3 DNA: TGTGCCAGCAGCTTAGGTGGACAGGGGCCGTCCACAGATACGCAGTATTTT. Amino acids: CASSLGGQGPSTDTQYF. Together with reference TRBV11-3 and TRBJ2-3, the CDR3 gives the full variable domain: EAGVVQSPRYKIIEKKQPVAFWCNPISGHNTLYWYLQNLGQGPELLIRYENEEAVDDSQLPKDRFSAERLKGVDSTLKIQPAELGDSAVYLCASSLGGQGPSTDTQYFGPGTRLTVL.